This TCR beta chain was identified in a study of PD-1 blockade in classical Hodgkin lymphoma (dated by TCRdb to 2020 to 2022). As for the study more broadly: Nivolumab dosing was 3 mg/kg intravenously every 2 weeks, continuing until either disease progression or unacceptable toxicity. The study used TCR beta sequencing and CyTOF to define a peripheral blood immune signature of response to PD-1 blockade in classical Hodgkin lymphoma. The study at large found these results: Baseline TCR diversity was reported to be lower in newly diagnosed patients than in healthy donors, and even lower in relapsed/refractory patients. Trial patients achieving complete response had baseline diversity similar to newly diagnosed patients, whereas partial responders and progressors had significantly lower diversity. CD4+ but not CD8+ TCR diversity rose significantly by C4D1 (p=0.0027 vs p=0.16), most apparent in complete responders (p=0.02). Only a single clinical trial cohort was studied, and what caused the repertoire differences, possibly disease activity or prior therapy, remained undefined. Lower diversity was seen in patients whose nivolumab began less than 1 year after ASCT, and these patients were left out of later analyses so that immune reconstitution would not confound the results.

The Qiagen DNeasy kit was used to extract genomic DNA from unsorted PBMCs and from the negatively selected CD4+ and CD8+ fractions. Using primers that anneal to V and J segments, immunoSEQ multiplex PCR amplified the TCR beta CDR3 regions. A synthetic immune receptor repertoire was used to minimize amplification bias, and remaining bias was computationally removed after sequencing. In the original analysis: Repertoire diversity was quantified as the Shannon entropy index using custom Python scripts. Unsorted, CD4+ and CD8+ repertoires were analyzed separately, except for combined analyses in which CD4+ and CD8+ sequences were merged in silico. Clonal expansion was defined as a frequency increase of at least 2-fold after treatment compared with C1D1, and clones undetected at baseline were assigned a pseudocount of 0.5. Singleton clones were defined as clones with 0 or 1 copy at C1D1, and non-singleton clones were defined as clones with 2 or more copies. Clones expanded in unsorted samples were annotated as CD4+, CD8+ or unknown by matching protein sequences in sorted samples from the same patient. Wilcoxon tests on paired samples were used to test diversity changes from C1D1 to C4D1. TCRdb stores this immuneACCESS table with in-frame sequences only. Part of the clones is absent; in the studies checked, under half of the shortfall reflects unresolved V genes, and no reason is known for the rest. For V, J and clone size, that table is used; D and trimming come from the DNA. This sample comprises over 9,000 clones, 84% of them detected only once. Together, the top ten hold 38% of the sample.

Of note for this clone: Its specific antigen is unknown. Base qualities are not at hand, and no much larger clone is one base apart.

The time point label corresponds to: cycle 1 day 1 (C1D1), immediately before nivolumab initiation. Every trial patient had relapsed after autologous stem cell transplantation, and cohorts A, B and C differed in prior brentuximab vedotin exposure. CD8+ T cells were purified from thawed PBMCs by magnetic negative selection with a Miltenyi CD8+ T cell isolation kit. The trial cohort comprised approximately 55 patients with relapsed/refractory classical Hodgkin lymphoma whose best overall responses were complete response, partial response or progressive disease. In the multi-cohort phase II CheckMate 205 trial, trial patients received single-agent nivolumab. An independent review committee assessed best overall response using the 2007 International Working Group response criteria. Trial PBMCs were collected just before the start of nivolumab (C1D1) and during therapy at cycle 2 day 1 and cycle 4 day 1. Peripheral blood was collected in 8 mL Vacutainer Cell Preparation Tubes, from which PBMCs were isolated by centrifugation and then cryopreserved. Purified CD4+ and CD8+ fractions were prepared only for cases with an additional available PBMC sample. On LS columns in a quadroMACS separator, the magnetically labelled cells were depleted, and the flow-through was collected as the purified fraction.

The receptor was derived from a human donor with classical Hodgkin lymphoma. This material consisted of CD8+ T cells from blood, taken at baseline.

The CDR3 region reads CASSQGQGNEQFF. The base sequence is TGCGCCAGCAGCCAGGGACAGGGGAACGAGCAGTTCTTC. The chain is made from TRBV4-3 and TRBJ2-1; TRBD1 fits 10 bases in the junction. From a lookup of the germline V gene, CDR1 and CDR2 are LGHNA and YSLEER. V is pruned by 3 bases and J by 10 bases, leaving 3 bases of the junction without a gene match. Inclusive of the bounding cysteine and phenylalanine, the CDR3 is 13 residues long. Only the CDR3 DNA is retained, 39 bases long and in frame from the first base.